Included here is one T cell receptor beta chain sequence, with context. Its antigen remains unidentified. This sample is part of a study of T cells in localized non-small cell lung cancer. Study-level results: Compared with tumor, uninvolved adjacent lung displayed greater T cell clonality, ranking highest overall. Appearance in adjacent lung was seen for a median about 60 of the top 100 tumor clones. Multi-region tumor sequencing was not done, so intratumor heterogeneity could not be excluded. Longer overall survival was linked to higher blood T cell density.

Assay: immunoSEQ multiplex PCR; the TCRdb copy retains only in-frame clones and omits some. The sample holds about 82,000 clones, around three quarters seen once. CDR3 size: 15 residues. Germline CDR1 and CDR2: MNHEY and SVGAGI. The ends lost 10 bases at V and 2 bases at J; junction bases unmatched: 11. The V call is TRBV6-5, the J call TRBJ1-3, with 7 positions matching TRBD1. The material sequenced was PBMCs, taken before any cancer treatment. The receptor's source is a man aged 40 to 70 with stage II squamous cell lung carcinoma. The CDR3 loop is CATRQGLLTGNTIYF. In DNA form, the CDR3 reads TGTGCCACTCGACAGGGTTTATTAACTGGAAACACCATATATTTT.